The present TCR beta chain was sequenced within a study of CXCR3-negative and CXCR3-positive naive CD8 T cells. Findings of the study overall: Naive cells used TRBV-TRBJ genes in much the same way whether CXCR3-negative or CXCR3-positive; memory cells did not. The study found more hydrophobic TRB CDR3s in CXCR3-positive naive cells than in CXCR3-negative naive cells. Naive subsets did not differ in surface CD5, and TRB CDR3 properties served to infer TCR strength. The level of CXCR3 expression partially decreased after cryopreservation; the majority of assays used fresh PBMCs.

Germline CDR1 reads LGHNA; CDR2 reads YNFKEQ. The CDR3 sequence is 14 residues long. Sorts performed in triplicate captured 300,000 to 350,000 cells each from every CD8+ T cell subset. 5' RACE with UMI labels generated the TRB cDNA libraries. Following a re-call of the 5' RACE reads, TCRdb has one entry per CDR3 protein and lacks DNA. With around 140,000 distinct CDR3 sequences in the sample, the ten largest clones hold roughly 0.41%. With respect to this clonotype: Its antigen is not identified.

Sequencing input: naive CXCR3+ CD8+ T cells from blood. Regarding subset: CD45RO-CCR7+CD27+CD95- naive CD8+ T cells expressing CXCR3 (TNR3+). The source is a human donor in good health. Some clones in this sample may be carry-over from other donors' samples. The chain joins TRBV4-2 to TRBJ2-3; TCRdb calls TRBD1, which cannot be checked without DNA. CDR3 sequence reads: CASSPDRVKDTQYF.